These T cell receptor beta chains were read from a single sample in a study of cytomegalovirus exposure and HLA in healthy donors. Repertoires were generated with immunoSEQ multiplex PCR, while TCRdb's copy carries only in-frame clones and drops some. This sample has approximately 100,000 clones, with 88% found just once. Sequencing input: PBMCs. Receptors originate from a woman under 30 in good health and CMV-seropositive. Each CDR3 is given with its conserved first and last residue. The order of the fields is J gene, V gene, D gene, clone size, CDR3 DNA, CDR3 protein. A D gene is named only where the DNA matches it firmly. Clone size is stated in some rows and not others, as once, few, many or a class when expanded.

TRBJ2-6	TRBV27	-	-	TGTGCCAGCAGTCTCTCTGGGGCCAACGTCCTGACTTTC	CASSLSGANVLTF
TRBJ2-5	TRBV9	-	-	TGTGCCAGCAGCGTCGGTACCTTAGTAGAAGAGACCCAGTACTTC	CASSVGTLVEETQYF
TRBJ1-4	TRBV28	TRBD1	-	TGTGCCAGCACCCCGGGACAGGGTGCGGGAAAACTGTTTTTT	CASTPGQGAGKLFF
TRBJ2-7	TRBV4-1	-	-	TGCGCCAGCAGCCAGGAAGAGGGGGGGGTAGGGCAGTACTTC	CASSQEEGGVGQYF
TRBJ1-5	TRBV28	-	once	TGTGCCAGCAGTTTTCCGTCAGGTTATAGCAATCAGCCCCAGCATTTT	CASSFPSGYSNQPQHF
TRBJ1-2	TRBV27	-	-	TGTGCCAGCAGTCCCCGGGGGAGTAGGAGCTACACCTTC	CASSPRGSRSYTF
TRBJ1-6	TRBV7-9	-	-	TGTGCCAGCAGCTTAATGGACAGCCGTAATTCACCCCTCCACTTT	CASSLMDSRNSPLHF
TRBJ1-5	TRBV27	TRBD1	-	TGTGCCAGCAGGTCACAGGGGGCGAGCAATCAGCCCCAGCATTTT	CASRSQGASNQPQHF
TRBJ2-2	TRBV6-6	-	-	TGTGCCACCCTAGAAGATAACACCGGGGAGCTGTTTTTT	CATLEDNTGELFF
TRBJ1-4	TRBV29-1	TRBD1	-	TGCAGCGTTGGGGACAGGGGCACTAATGAAAAACTGTTTTTT	CSVGDRGTNEKLFF
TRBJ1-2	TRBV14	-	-	TGTGCCAGCAGCCAAGGGTCGGCAGGGTATGGCTACACCTTC	CASSQGSAGYGYTF
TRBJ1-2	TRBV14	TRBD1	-	TGTGCCAGCAGCCAAACGCAGGGGGCGAAGGGCTACACCTTC	CASSQTQGAKGYTF
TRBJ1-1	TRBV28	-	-	TGTGCCATCAGGCGGATAAGTATTTCTGAAGCTTTCTTT	CAIRRISISEAFF
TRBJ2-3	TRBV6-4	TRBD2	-	TGTGCCAGCAGTCTAACGCTAGCGGCAGAAACAGATACGCAGTATTTT	CASSLTLAAETDTQYF
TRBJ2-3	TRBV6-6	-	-	TGTGCCAGCAGTAAGGACAGAGATAGCACAGATACGCAGTATTTT	CASSKDRDSTDTQYF
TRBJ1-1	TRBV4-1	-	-	TGCGCCAGCACCTTGACAGCTATGAACACTGAAGCTTTCTTT	CASTLTAMNTEAFF
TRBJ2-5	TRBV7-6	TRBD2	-	TGTGCCAGCAGCCCTGGGACTAGAAGAGAGACCCAGTACTTC	CASSPGTRRETQYF
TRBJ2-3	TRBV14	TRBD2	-	TGTGCCAGCAGCCCCGACCTTGCGGGGGTTAGCACAGATACGCAGTATTTT	CASSPDLAGVSTDTQYF
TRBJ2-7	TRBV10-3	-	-	TGTGCCATCAGTAGAGGCTACGAGCAGTACTTC	CAISRGYEQYF
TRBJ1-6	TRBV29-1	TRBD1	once	TGCAGCGTCGGACAGGGTGGCAATTCACCCCTCCACTTT	CSVGQGGNSPLHF
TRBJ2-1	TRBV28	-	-	TGTGCCAGCAGTTTACTGGCCCGCTCCTACAATGAGCAGTTCTTC	CASSLLARSYNEQFF
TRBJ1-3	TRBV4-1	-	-	TGCGCCAGCAGCCTGGTACTGGGAAACACCATATATTTT	CASSLVLGNTIYF
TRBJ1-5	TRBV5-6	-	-	TGTGCCAGCAGGGCGCAGGGGACCAATCAGCCCCAGCATTTT	CASRAQGTNQPQHF
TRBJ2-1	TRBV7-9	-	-	TGTGCCAGCAGGACGATGGTAGCGGAATACAATGAGCAGTTCTTC	CASRTMVAEYNEQFF
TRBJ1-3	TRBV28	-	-	TGTGCCAGCATTACAACCGGGGGGCTGGGGTTTAACACCATATATTTT	CASITTGGLGFNTIYF
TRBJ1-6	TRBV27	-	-	TGTGCCAGCAGTCTCACACCGAATTCACCCCTCCACTTT	CASSLTPNSPLHF
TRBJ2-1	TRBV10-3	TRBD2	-	TGTGCCATCAGTGTTCTAGCGGGGGGGAAAAGAAGCTCCTACAATGAGCAGTTCTTC	CAISVLAGGKRSSYNEQFF
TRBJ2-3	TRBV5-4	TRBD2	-	TGTGCCAGCAGGGCTAGCCCGACTAGCGCGGTGGATACGCAGTATTTT	CASRASPTSAVDTQYF
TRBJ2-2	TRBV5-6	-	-	TGTGCCAGCAGCTTGCTGACTAGCACCGGGGAGCTGTTTTTT	CASSLLTSTGELFF
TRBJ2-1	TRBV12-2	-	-	TGTGCAAGTCGCCAGGGGACAGGGGGTAATCTTCAGTTCTTC	CASRQGTGGNLQFF
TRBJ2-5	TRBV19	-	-	TGTGCCATTATCACGCAGGGGGGAACCCAGTACTTC	CAIITQGGTQYF
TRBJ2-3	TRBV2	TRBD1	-	TGTGCCAGCAATGCGGACAGGGTCACAGATACGCAGTATTTT	CASNADRVTDTQYF
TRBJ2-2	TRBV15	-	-	TGTGCCACCAGCAGAGATAGAGGGCTCGGCGGGGAGCTGTTTTTT	CATSRDRGLGGELFF
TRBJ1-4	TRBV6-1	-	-	TGTGCCAGCAGGGGGGCGCATGAAAAACTGTTTTTT	CASRGAHEKLFF
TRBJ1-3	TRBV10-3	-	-	TGTGCCATCAGTGAGTCAACTCTCTCCCTAAGAAACACCATATATTTT	CAISESTLSLRNTIYF
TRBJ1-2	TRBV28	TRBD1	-	TGTGCCAGCAGTTTACCTCTTAGGACAGGCTGGGGCTACACCTTC	CASSLPLRTGWGYTF
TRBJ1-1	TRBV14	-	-	TGTGCCAGCAGCCAAGCATACACTGAAGCTTTCTTT	CASSQAYTEAFF
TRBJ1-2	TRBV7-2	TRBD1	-	TGTGCCAGCAGCTTAAACACGGGACAGGCCGACTATGGCTACACCTTC	CASSLNTGQADYGYTF
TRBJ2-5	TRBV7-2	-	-	TGTGCCAGCAGCTTTCAACACACGGGGATCCAAGAGACCCAGTACTTC	CASSFQHTGIQETQYF
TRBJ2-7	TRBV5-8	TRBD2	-	TGTGCCAGCAGCTTGAGGACTAGCGGGGGCTACGAGCAGTACTTC	CASSLRTSGGYEQYF
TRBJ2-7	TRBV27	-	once	TGTGCCAGCAGCATCGAGAGGGCCTACGAGCAGTACTTC	CASSIERAYEQYF
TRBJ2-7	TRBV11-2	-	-	TGTGCCAGCAGCTTGGAGTTCAGCGACGAGCAGTACTTC	CASSLEFSDEQYF
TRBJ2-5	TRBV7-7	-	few	TGTGCTAGCAGCTTAGGTGTAGAGGGAGAGACCCAGTACTTC	CASSLGVEGETQYF
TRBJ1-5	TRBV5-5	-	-	TGTGCCAGCAGCCCGGGTTCTGCGCGGCAGCCCCAGCATTTT	CASSPGSARQPQHF
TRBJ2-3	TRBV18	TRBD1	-	TGTGCCAGCTCACCCCCCAGGGGGCAGGGGGGCACAGATACGCAGTATTTT	CASSPPRGQGGTDTQYF